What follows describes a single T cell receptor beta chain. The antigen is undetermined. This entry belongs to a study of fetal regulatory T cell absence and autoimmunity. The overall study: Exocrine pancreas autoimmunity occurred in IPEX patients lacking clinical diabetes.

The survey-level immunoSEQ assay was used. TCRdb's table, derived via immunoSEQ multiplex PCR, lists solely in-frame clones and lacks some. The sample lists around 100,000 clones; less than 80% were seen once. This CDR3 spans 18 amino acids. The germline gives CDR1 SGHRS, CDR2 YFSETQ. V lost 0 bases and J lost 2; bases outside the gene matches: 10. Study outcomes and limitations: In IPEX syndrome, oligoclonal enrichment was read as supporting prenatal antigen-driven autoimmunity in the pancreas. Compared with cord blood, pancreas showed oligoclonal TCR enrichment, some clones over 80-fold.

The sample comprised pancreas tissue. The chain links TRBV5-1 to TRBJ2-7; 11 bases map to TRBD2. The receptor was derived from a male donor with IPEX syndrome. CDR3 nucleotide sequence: TGCGCCAGCAGCTTGGCCTCAGGACTAGCGGGCCCCCCCTACGAGCAGTACTTC. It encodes CASSLASGLAGPPYEQYF.